This T cell receptor beta chain was sequenced during a study of T cell changes during pregnancy in multiple sclerosis. The repertoire was sequenced with immunoSEQ multiplex PCR; TCRdb's copy has only in-frame clones and lacks some. This table has approximately 79,000 clones, approximately 90% appearing once. In germline, CDR1 is SGHAT, CDR2 FQNNGV. Deletions cut 3 bases from V and 6 bases from J, with 14 bases between. There are 14 residues in the CDR3. The TCR was taken from a female donor with multiple sclerosis, enrolled in a pregnancy study. This chain links TRBV11-2 with TRBJ1-1, with D perhaps TRBD1 (5 bases). The specimen was CD4+ T cells from peripheral blood mononuclear cells, collected before pregnancy. The CDR3 here is CASSFPGAGAEAFF. The CDR3 coding sequence is TGTGCCAGCAGCTTCCCAGGAGCGGGGGCTGAAGCTTTCTTT.